What follows is one TCR beta chain and its context. The antigen remains unidentified. Source study methods: After removing out-of-frame reads, 2 million to 2.5 million distinct TCRbeta sequences remained. Method: immunoSEQ multiplex PCR; TCRdb's copy keeps in-frame clones and lacks some. That table furnishes V, J and clone size, whereas the DNA furnished D and trimming. In the table there are around 57,000 clones, around 81% of which are singletons. Single viable CD3+CD4+CD8-CD45RO+ cells were sorted as the memory CD4+ T cells. The source of the sample is a study of memory CD4+ T cells and cytomegalovirus serostatus. Whole-study context: Of the healthy Belgian adults, 9 were CMV seropositive and around 22 seronegative.

From germline, CDR1 is ENHRY and CDR2 SYGVKD. Trimming took 10 bases from V and 7 from J, leaving 13 bases between them. The length of the CDR3 is 11 residues. The study's findings and limits: CD4+ memory repertoires contained about two fifths of the 164 reported CMV TCRbeta sequences. The CMV-associated TCR signature appears largely within the CD4+ memory repertoire.

The TCR originated in an adult in good health and CMV-seronegative. Some clones in this sample may be carry-over from other donors' samples. The chain links TRBV10-3 to TRBJ1-2, with D perhaps TRBD1 (5 bases). What was sequenced was memory CD4+ T cells from blood. This chain's CDR3 is CATQGGSGYTF. DNA for the CDR3: TGTGCCACCCAGGGAGGCTCTGGCTACACCTTC.